This T cell receptor (beta chain) was found in a study of T-cell memory formation after mild COVID-19. Study results and caveats: Contracting CD8+ clones were enriched in EMRA, CD4+ mainly in CM and EM. Some clones that responded turned up in pre-infection memory, which suggests that cross-reactive memory joined in. Contracting clones from day 15 to 85 showed balanced CD4/CD8; later expanders favored CD4+. Specificity for SARS-CoV-2 was not confirmed among the second-wave clones peaking on day 37.

This clonotype was found a few times. Its specificity is not known. In TCRdb, the 5' RACE reads were re-called with MiXCR into one record per CDR3 protein. This sample carries around 510,000 distinct CDR3 sequences, roughly 22% of them seen once, and the ten largest clones take around 7.7%. Specimen: PBMCs or a T cell subset sorted from them (not recorded which). This clonotype originated in an adult woman who had mild COVID-19 (a few samples of this study predate the infection). Cell type and time point are not known.

The CDR3 DNA follows: TGCGCCAGCAGGAGGGCAGGGCGGAACGAGCAGTACTTC. Translating it yields CASRRAGRNEQYF. V gene TRBV5-1 combines with J gene TRBJ2-7; D is tentatively TRBD1 or TRBD2 (5 bases each). The CDR3 has 13 amino acids. The germline V and J ends were trimmed by 5 bases and 5 bases, with 14 bases remaining between them. Per the germline V gene, CDR1 is SGHRS and CDR2 is YFSETQ. The variable domain in full, with the rest retrieved from reference TRBV5-1 and TRBJ2-7, is KAGVTQTPRYLIKTRGQQVTLSCSPISGHRSVSWYQQTPGQGLQFLFEYFSETQRNKGNFPGRFSGRQFSNSRSEMNVSTLELGDSALYLCASRRAGRNEQYFGPGTRLTVT.